What follows is one T cell receptor beta chain and its context. Its antigen is as yet unknown. These data come from a study of long-term antiretroviral therapy in people with HIV. Study-wide points: Blood dates from the mid-2000s to the late 2010s, possibly under older ART regimens. Investigators report no available data on ART adherence, viral resistance or therapy changes. Clonal populations expanded prior to ART predominated within the repertoire at all time points.

V was shortened by 1 base and J by 2 bases, with 3 bases between the two germline ends. Germline V gene lookup returns CDR1 SEHNR and CDR2 FQNEAQ (reference sequence). The CDR3 is made up of 14 amino acids. They ran version v3.0 of the immunoSEQ assay at survey level. TCRdb's table, derived via immunoSEQ multiplex PCR, lists solely in-frame clones and lacks some. The sample lists more than 20,000 clones; around four fifths were seen once. This specimen was unsorted PBMCs, taken 0.4 years after starting antiretroviral therapy. This chain connects TRBV7-9 to TRBJ1-6; D not certain. This TCR derives from a man aged 50 or older with HIV. As DNA, the CDR3 is TGTGCCAGCAGCTTAGACCCCTATAATTCACCCCTCCACTTT. The encoded protein is CASSLDPYNSPLHF.